A single T cell receptor (beta chain) is shown here with its context. The sample is drawn from a study of blood T cell repertoires in COVID-19. Study background: Spain, Italy and the United States supplied samples that represented acute and convalescent COVID-19. T cells, B-cell-depleted T cells, or PBMCs supplied cDNA or gDNA.

Germline CDR1 SGHRS, CDR2 YFSETQ. V gave up 4 bases and J gave up 6 bases, with 14 bases separating them. This CDR3 contains 14 residues. Per the authors' pipeline: Amplification with reference gene primers provided the estimates of nucleated cell counts. TCRdb's table, derived via immunoSEQ multiplex PCR, lists solely in-frame clones and lacks some. V and J calls and clone size are given by that table; D and trimming were obtained from the DNA. The sample contains approximately 230,000 clones, about 85% of which appear only once. J is TRBJ2-1 and V is TRBV5-1; D not certain. This receptor was taken from a man in his late teens or twenties with active or convalescent COVID-19. Sequencing input: peripheral blood. In nucleotides, the CDR3 is TGCGCCAGCAGCATCCAAGACTTCACCAATGAGCAGTTCTTC. It specifies CASSIQDFTNEQFF.